The text below deals with one T cell receptor beta chain. Authors' data handling: Cell counts per sample came from amplifying reference gene primers. Sequenced by immunoSEQ multiplex PCR; TCRdb stores in-frame clones only, minus some. The DNA was the basis for D and trimming; V, J and clone size are from that table. Of over 20,000 clones listed, approximately 92% are singletons. This CDR3 region has 13 residues. Germline CDR1 is MNHEY and CDR2 is SVGAGI. Unmatched junction bases numbered 5, after V lost 6 bases and J lost 9 bases. The data were taken from a study of blood T cell repertoires in COVID-19. Study summary: The United States, Italy and Spain provided the acute and convalescent COVID-19 samples.

Input material: peripheral blood. The TCR comes from a man aged 65-85 years with active COVID-19. The chain carries TRBV6-5 and TRBJ1-6; 7 bases match TRBD1. This CDR3 reads CASRGQPGSPLHF. DNA of the CDR3: TGTGCCAGCAGGGGACAGCCGGGTTCACCCCTCCACTTT.